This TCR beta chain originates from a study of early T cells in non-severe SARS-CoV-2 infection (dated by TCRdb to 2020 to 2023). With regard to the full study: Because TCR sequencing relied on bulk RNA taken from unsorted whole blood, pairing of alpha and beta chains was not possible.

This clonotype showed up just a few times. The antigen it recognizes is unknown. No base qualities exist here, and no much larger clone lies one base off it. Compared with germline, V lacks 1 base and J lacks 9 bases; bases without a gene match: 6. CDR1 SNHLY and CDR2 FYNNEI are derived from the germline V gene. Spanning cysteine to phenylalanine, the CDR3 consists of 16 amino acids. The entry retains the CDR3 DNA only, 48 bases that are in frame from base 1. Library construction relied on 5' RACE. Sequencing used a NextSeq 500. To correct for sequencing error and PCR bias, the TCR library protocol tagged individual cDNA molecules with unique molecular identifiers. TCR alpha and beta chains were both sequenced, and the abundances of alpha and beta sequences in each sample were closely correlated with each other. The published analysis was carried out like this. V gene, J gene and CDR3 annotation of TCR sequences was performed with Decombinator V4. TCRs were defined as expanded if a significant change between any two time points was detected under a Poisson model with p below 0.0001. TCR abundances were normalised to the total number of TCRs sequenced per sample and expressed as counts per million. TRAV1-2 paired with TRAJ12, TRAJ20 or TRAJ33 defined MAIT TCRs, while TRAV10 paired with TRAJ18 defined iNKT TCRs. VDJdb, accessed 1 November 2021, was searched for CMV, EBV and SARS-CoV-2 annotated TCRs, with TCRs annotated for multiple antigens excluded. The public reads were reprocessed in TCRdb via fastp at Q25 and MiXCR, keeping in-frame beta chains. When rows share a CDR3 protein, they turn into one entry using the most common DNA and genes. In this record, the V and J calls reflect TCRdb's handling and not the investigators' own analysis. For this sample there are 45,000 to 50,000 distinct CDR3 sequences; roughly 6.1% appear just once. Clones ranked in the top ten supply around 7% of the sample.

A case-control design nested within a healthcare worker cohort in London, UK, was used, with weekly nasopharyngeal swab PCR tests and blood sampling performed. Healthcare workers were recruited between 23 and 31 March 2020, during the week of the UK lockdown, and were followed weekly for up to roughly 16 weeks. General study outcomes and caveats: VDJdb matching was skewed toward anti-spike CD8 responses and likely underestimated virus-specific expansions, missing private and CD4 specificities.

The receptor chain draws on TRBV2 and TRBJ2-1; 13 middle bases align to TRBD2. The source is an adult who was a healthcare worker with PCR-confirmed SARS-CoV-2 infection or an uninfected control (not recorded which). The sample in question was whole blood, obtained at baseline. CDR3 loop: CASSEGTSGRECEQFF. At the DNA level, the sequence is TGTGCCAGCAGTGAAGGAACTAGCGGGAGGGAGTGTGAGCAGTTCTTC.